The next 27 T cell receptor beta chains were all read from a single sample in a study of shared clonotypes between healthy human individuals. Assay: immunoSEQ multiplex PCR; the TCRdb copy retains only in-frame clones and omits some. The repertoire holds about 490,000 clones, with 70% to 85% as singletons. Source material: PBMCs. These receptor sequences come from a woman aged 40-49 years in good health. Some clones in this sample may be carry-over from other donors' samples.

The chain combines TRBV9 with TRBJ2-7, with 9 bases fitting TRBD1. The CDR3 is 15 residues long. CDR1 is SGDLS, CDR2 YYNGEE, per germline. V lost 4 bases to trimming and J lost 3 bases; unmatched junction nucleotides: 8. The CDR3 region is CASSYGTGRNYEQYF. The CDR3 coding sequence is TGTGCCAGCAGCTACGGGACAGGGAGGAACTACGAGCAGTACTTC.

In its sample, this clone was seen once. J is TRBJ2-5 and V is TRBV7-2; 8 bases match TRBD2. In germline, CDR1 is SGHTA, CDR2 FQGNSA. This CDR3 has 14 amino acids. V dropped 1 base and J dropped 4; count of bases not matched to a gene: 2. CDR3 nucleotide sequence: TGTGCCAGCAGCTTAGGGGGGACTAGAGAGACCCAGTACTTC. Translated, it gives CASSLGGTRETQYF. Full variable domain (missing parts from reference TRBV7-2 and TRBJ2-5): GAGVSQSPSNKVTEKGKDVELRCDPISGHTALYWYRQSLGQGLEFLIYFQGNSAPDKSGLPSDRFSAERTGGSVSTLTIQRTQQEDSAVYLCASSLGGTRETQYFGPGTRLLVL.

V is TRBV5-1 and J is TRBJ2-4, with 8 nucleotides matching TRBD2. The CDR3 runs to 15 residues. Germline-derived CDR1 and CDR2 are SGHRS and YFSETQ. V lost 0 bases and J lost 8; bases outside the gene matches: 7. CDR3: CASSLGAGVGYIQYF. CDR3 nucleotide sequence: TGCGCCAGCAGCTTGGGAGCGGGAGTTGGTTACATTCAGTACTTC.

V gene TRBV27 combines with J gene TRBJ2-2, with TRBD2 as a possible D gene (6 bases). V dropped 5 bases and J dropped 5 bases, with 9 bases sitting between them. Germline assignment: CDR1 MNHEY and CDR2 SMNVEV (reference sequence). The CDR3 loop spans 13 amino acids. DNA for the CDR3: TGTGCCAGCAGTCCCCGGGGGACCGGGGAGCTGTTTTTT. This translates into CASSPRGTGELFF.

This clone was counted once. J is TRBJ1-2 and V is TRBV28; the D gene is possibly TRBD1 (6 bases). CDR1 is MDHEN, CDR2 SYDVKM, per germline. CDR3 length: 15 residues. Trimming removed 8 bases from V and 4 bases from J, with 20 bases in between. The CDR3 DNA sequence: TGTGCCAGCCTACCCACGACAGGTTATGGCTATGGCTACACCTTC. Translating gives CASLPTTGYGYGYTF.

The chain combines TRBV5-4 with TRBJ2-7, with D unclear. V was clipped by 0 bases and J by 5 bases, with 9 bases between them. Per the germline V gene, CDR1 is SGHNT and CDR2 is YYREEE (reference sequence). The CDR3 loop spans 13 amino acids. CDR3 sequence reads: CASSLANTDEQYF. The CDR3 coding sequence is TGTGCCAGCAGCTTGGCCAACACGGACGAGCAGTACTTC.

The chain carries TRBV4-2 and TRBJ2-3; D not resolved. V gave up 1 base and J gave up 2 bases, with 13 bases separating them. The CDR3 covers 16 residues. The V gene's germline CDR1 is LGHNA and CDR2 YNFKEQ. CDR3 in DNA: TGTGCCAGCAGCCAAGTCGGCACCACCCACACAGATACGCAGTATTTT. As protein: CASSQVGTTHTDTQYF.

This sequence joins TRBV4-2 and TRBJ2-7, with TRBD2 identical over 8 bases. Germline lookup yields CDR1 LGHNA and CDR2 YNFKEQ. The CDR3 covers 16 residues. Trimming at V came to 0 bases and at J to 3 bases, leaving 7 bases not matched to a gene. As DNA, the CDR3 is TGTGCCAGCAGCCAAGATCTGCTAGCGGGTAGCTACGAGCAGTACTTC. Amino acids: CASSQDLLAGSYEQYF.

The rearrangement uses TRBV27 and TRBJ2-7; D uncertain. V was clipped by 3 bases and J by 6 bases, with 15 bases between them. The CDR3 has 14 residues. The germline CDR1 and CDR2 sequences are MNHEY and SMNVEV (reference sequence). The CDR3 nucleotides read TGTGCCAGCAGTTTGGCCGGAGCGTCGATCGAGCAGTACTTC. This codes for CASSLAGASIEQYF.

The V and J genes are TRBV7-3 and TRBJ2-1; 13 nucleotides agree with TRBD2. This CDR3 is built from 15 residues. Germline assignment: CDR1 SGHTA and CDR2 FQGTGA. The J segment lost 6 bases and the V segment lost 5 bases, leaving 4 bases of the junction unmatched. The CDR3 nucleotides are TGTGCCAGCAGCCCCACTAGCGGGAGGGTCAATGAGCAGTTCTTC. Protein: CASSPTSGRVNEQFF.

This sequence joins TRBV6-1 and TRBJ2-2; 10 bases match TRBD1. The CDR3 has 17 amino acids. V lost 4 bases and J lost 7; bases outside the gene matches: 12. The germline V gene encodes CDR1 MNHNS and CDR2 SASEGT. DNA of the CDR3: TGTGCCAGCAGTGTTCAAACCGGGACAGGGGCTGGCGGGGAGCTGTTTTTT. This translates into CASSVQTGTGAGGELFF.

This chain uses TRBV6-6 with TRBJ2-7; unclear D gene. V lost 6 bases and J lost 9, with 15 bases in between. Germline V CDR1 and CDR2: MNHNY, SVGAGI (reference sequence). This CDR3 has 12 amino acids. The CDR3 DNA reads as TGTGCCAGCAGCCCCCCTACTTCGGGGCAGTACTTC. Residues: CASSPPTSGQYF.

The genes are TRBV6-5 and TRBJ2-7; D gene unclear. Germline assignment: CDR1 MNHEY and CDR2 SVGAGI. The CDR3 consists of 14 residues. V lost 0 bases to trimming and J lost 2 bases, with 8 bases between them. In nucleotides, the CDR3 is TGTGCCAGCAGTTACTCTGATACAGCCTACGAGCAGTACTTC. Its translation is CASSYSDTAYEQYF.

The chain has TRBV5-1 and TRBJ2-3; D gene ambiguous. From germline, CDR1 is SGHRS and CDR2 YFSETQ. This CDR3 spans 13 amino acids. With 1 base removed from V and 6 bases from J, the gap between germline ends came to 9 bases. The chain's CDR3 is CASSLQSADTQYF. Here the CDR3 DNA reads TGCGCCAGCAGCTTGCAGTCAGCGGATACGCAGTATTTT.

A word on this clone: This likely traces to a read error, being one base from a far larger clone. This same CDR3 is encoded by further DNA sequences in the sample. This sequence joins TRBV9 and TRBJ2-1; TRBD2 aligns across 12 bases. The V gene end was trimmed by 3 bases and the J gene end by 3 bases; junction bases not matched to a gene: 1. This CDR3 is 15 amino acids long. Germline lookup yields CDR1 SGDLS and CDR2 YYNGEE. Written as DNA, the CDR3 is TGTGCCAGCAGCGCGACTAGCGGGAGCTACAATGAGCAGTTCTTC. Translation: CASSATSGSYNEQFF.

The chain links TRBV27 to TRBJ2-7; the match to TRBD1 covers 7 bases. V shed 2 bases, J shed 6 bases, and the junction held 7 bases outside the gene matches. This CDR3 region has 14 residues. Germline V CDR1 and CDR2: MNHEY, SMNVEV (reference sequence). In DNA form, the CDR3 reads TGTGCCAGCAGTTTAGGTGGGACAGTCCGCGAGCAGTACTTC. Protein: CASSLGGTVREQYF.

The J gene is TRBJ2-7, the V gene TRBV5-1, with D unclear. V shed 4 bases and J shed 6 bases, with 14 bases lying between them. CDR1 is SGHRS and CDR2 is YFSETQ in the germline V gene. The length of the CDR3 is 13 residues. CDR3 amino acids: CASSLPIRGEQYF. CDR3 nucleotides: TGCGCCAGCAGCCTTCCTATCCGTGGCGAGCAGTACTTC.

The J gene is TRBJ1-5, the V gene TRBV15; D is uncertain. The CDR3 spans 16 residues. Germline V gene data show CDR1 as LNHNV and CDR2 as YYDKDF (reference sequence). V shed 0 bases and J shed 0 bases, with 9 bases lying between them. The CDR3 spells CATSRDRGYSNQPQHF. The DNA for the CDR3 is TGTGCCACCAGCAGAGATCGCGGCTATAGCAATCAGCCCCAGCATTTT.

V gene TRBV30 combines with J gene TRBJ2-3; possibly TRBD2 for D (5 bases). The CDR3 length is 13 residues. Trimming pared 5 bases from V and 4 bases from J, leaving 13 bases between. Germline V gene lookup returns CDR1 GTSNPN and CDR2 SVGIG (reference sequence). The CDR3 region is CAWLSPGADTQYF. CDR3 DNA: TGTGCCTGGCTATCCCCCGGGGCAGATACGCAGTATTTT.

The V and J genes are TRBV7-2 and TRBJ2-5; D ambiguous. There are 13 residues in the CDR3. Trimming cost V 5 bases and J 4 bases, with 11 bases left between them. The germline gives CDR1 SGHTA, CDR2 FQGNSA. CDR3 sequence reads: CASSSIGLETQYF. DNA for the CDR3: TGTGCCAGCAGCAGTATAGGGTTAGAGACCCAGTACTTC.

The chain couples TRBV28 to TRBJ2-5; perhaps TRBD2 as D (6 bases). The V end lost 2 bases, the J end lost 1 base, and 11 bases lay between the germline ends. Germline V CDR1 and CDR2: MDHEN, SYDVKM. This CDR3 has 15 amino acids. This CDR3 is CASSLRRESQETQYF. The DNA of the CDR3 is TGTGCCAGCAGTTTAAGGAGGGAGAGCCAAGAGACCCAGTACTTC.

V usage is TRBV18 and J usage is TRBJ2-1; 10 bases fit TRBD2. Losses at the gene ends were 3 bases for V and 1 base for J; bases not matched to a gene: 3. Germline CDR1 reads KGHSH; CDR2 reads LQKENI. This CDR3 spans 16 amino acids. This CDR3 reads CASSPLAGVSYNEQFF. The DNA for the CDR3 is TGTGCCAGCTCACCTCTAGCGGGAGTTTCCTACAATGAGCAGTTCTTC.

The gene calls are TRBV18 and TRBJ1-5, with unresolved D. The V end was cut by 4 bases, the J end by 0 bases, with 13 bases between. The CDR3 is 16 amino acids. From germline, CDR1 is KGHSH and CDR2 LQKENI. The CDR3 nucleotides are TGTGCCAGCTCACTCAGCACACAGAATAGCAATCAGCCCCAGCATTTT. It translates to CASSLSTQNSNQPQHF. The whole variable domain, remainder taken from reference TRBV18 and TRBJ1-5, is NAGVMQNPRHLVRRRGQEARLRCSPMKGHSHVYWYRQLPEEGLKFMVYLQKENIIDESGMPKERFSAEFPKEGPSILRIQQVVRGDSAAYFCASSLSTQNSNQPQHFGDGTRLSIL.

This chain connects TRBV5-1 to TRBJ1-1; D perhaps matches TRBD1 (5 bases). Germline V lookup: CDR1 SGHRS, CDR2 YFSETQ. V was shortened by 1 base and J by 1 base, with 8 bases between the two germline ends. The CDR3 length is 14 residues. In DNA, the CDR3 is TGCGCCAGCAGCTTGTTACAGGAGAACACTGAAGCTTTCTTT. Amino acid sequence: CASSLLQENTEAFF. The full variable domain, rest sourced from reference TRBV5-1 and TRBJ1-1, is KAGVTQTPRYLIKTRGQQVTLSCSPISGHRSVSWYQQTPGQGLQFLFEYFSETQRNKGNFPGRFSGRQFSNSRSEMNVSTLELGDSALYLCASSLLQENTEAFFGQGTRLTVV.

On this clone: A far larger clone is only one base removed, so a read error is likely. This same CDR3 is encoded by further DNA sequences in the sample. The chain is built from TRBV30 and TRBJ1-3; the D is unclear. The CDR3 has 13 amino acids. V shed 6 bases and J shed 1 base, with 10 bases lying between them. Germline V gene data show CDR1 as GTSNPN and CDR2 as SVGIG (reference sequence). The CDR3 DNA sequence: TGTGCCTGCCACCGCGGATCTGGAAACACCATATATTTT. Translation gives CACHRGSGNTIYF.

The CDR3 reads CASSIPGARGYTF. CDR3 nucleotides: TGTGCCAGTAGTATCCCGGGGGCGCGTGGCTACACCTTC. The chain has TRBV19 and TRBJ1-2, with D possibly matching TRBD1 (6 bases). The germline V and J ends were trimmed by 3 bases and 7 bases, with 12 bases remaining between them. In germline, CDR1 is LNHDA, CDR2 SQIVND (reference sequence). The CDR3 has 13 amino acids.

The CDR3 loop reads CASSFRRENNEQFF. CDR3 nucleotides: TGTGCCAGCAGCTTTAGGCGGGAGAACAATGAGCAGTTCTTC. V and J are TRBV7-2 and TRBJ2-1, with TRBD2 matching 7 bases. Trimming took 3 bases from V and 5 from J; bases not matched to a gene: 4. This CDR3 spans 14 amino acids. Germline V lookup: CDR1 SGHTA, CDR2 FQGNSA.